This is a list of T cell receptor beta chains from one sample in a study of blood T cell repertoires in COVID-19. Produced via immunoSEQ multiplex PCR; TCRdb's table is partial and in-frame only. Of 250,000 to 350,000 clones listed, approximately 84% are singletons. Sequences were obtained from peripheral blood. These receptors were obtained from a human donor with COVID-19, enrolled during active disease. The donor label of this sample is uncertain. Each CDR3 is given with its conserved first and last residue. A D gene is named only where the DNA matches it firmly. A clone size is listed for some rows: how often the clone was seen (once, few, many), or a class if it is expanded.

CDR3 protein: CASSPLAGPRETQYF
CDR3 DNA: TGTGCCAGCAGCCCATTAGCGGGACCTCGGGAGACCCAGTACTTC
clone size: NA
J gene: TRBJ2-5
V gene: TRBV7-8
D gene: TRBD2

CDR3 protein: CASSLQAIQPQHF
CDR3 DNA: TGTGCCAGCAGTTTACAAGCGATCCAGCCCCAGCATTTT
clone size: NA
J gene: TRBJ1-5
V gene: TRBV12-3/TRBV12-4
D gene: NA

CDR3 protein: CASSLDSRSYNEQFF
CDR3 DNA: TGTGCCAGCAGCTTGGACAGTCGCTCCTACAATGAGCAGTTCTTC
clone size: NA
J gene: TRBJ2-1
V gene: TRBV5-4
D gene: NA

CDR3 protein: CASSVSNRTSRYNEQFF
CDR3 DNA: TGTGCCAGCAGCGTATCAAATCGAACTAGCCGATACAATGAGCAGTTCTTC
clone size: many
J gene: TRBJ2-1
V gene: TRBV9
D gene: NA

CDR3 protein: CASGFGQGTYNEQFF
CDR3 DNA: TGTGCTAGTGGTTTTGGTCAGGGGACCTACAATGAGCAGTTCTTC
clone size: NA
J gene: TRBJ2-1
V gene: TRBV12-5
D gene: NA

CDR3 protein: CASSPGTSGTYEQYF
CDR3 DNA: TGCGCCAGCAGCCCCGGGACTAGCGGGACGTACGAGCAGTACTTC
clone size: NA
J gene: TRBJ2-7
V gene: TRBV5-1
D gene: TRBD2

CDR3 protein: CASSLKLAGDNEQFF
CDR3 DNA: TGTGCCAGCAGCTTGAAACTAGCGGGGGACAATGAGCAGTTCTTC
clone size: NA
J gene: TRBJ2-1
V gene: TRBV5-4
D gene: TRBD2

CDR3 protein: CASSIGQAGSTDTQYF
CDR3 DNA: TGTGCCAGTAGTATAGGGCAGGCTGGGAGCACAGATACGCAGTATTTT
clone size: NA
J gene: TRBJ2-3
V gene: TRBV19
D gene: NA

CDR3 protein: CASSLQAYEAFF
CDR3 DNA: TGTGCCAGCAGCTTACAGGCTTACGAAGCTTTCTTT
clone size: few
J gene: TRBJ1-1
V gene: TRBV7-9
D gene: NA

CDR3 protein: CASTPAGRTAANEKLFF
CDR3 DNA: TGTGCCAGTACCCCCGCCGGGAGGACAGCGGCAAATGAAAAACTGTTTTTT
clone size: few
J gene: TRBJ1-4
V gene: TRBV19
D gene: NA

CDR3 protein: CASSLDRTGAETQYF
CDR3 DNA: TGTGCCAGCAGCTTAGACCGGACAGGGGCAGAGACCCAGTACTTC
clone size: NA
J gene: TRBJ2-5
V gene: TRBV11-2
D gene: TRBD1

CDR3 protein: CASSQGGTYEQYF
CDR3 DNA: TGTGCCAGCAGCCAAGGGGGCACGTACGAGCAGTACTTC
clone size: NA
J gene: TRBJ2-7
V gene: TRBV27
D gene: TRBD1

CDR3 protein: CASSPDRGLYNEQFF
CDR3 DNA: TGTGCCAGCAGTCCGGACAGGGGGCTTTACAATGAGCAGTTCTTC
clone size: once
J gene: TRBJ2-1
V gene: TRBV6-4
D gene: TRBD1

CDR3 protein: CASSLTARGYGYTF
CDR3 DNA: TGTGCCAGCAGCTTAACGGCCAGAGGCTATGGCTACACCTTC
clone size: NA
J gene: TRBJ1-2
V gene: TRBV7-3
D gene: NA

CDR3 protein: CASSRMRLAGYYEQYF
CDR3 DNA: TGTGCCAGCAGCCGAATGCGACTAGCGGGATACTACGAGCAGTACTTC
clone size: once
J gene: TRBJ2-7
V gene: TRBV14
D gene: TRBD2

CDR3 protein: CASSSVIGRELYEQYF
CDR3 DNA: TGTGCCAGCAGTTCGGTGATTGGGCGGGAGCTTTACGAGCAGTACTTC
clone size: few
J gene: TRBJ2-7
V gene: TRBV27
D gene: TRBD2

CDR3 protein: CASSLERKGDEQFF
CDR3 DNA: TGCGCCAGCAGCTTGGAACGGAAAGGGGATGAGCAGTTCTTC
clone size: NA
J gene: TRBJ2-1
V gene: TRBV5-1
D gene: NA

CDR3 protein: CAWRSGRLAMSTDTQYF
CDR3 DNA: TGTGCCTGGAGAAGCGGGAGGCTCGCTATGAGCACAGATACGCAGTATTTT
clone size: NA
J gene: TRBJ2-3
V gene: TRBV30
D gene: TRBD2

CDR3 protein: CASSPFGQGINEQYF
CDR3 DNA: TGCGCCAGCAGCCCTTTCGGACAGGGGATTAACGAGCAGTACTTC
clone size: NA
J gene: TRBJ2-7
V gene: TRBV4-1
D gene: TRBD1

CDR3 protein: CASSEGSVNYGYTF
CDR3 DNA: TGTGCCAGCAGTGAAGGGAGCGTTAACTATGGCTACACCTTC
clone size: NA
J gene: TRBJ1-2
V gene: TRBV2
D gene: NA

CDR3 protein: CASSPALTGNTEAFF
CDR3 DNA: TGTGCCAGCAGTCCCGCACTGACAGGTAACACTGAAGCTTTCTTT
clone size: NA
J gene: TRBJ1-1
V gene: TRBV28
D gene: NA

CDR3 protein: CASSQGRVNYGYTF
CDR3 DNA: TGTGCCAGCAGCCAGGGGCGAGTTAACTATGGCTACACCTTC
clone size: NA
J gene: TRBJ1-2
V gene: TRBV3-1/TRBV3-2
D gene: NA

CDR3 protein: CASSPRGVNTEAFF
CDR3 DNA: TGCGCCAGCAGTCCCAGGGGGGTGAACACTGAAGCTTTCTTT
clone size: NA
J gene: TRBJ1-1
V gene: TRBV4-3
D gene: TRBD1

CDR3 protein: CASSRRPRAYNEQFF
CDR3 DNA: TGTGCCAGCAGTAGGAGGCCTAGGGCCTACAATGAGCAGTTCTTC
clone size: NA
J gene: TRBJ2-1
V gene: TRBV28
D gene: NA

CDR3 protein: CASSRGPVDGYTF
CDR3 DNA: TGTGCCAGCAGTCGGGGTCCTGTGGATGGCTACACCTTC
clone size: NA
J gene: TRBJ1-2
V gene: TRBV2
D gene: NA

CDR3 protein: CASSSNRDAVNSGYGYTF
CDR3 DNA: TGTGCCAGCAGCTCAAACCGGGATGCAGTAAACAGCGGGTATGGCTACACCTTC
clone size: NA
J gene: TRBJ1-2
V gene: TRBV11-2
D gene: NA